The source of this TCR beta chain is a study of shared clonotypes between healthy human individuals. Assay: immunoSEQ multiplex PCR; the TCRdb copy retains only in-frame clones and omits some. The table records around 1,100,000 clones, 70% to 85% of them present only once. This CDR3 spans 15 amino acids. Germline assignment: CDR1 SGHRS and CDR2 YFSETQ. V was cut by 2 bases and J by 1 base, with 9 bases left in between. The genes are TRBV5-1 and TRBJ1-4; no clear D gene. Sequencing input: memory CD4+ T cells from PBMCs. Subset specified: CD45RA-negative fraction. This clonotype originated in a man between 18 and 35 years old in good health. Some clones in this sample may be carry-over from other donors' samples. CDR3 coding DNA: TGCGCCAGCAGCTTAATGCTAGGAACTAATGAAAAACTGTTTTTT. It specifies CASSLMLGTNEKLFF.